This T cell receptor beta chain appears in the sequencing data of a study of T-cell memory formation after mild COVID-19. This clonotype occurred a few times. Its antigen is as yet unknown. The CDR3 is 15 residues long. Looked up from germline, CDR1 is SNHLY and CDR2 is FYNNEI. V lost 4 bases and J 3 bases, leaving 13 bases between the germline ends. Findings of the study overall: Second-wave clones that peaked on day 37 lacked confirmed SARS-CoV-2 specificity. Within pre-infection memory, some responding clones were found, suggesting cross-reactive memory joined.

TCRdb ran MiXCR on the 5' RACE reads and lists one entry per CDR3 protein. Of 100,000 to 150,000 distinct CDR3 sequences in the sample, about 6.5% were seen once. The chain joins TRBV2 to TRBJ1-5; D is unresolved. The receptor was derived from an adult woman who had mild COVID-19 (a few samples of this study predate the infection). Cell type and time point are not known. Material: PBMCs or a T cell subset sorted from them (not recorded which). This chain's CDR3 is CASSVYGQNNQPQHF. Written as DNA, the CDR3 is TGTGCCAGCAGTGTGTACGGCCAGAACAATCAGCCCCAGCATTTT. The full variable domain, with the rest looked up from reference TRBV2 and TRBJ1-5, is EPEVTQTPSHQVTQMGQEVILRCVPISNHLYFYWYRQILGQKVEFLVSFYNNEISEKSEIFDDQFSVERPDGSNFTLKIRSTKLEDSAMYFCASSVYGQNNQPQHFGDGTRLSIL.